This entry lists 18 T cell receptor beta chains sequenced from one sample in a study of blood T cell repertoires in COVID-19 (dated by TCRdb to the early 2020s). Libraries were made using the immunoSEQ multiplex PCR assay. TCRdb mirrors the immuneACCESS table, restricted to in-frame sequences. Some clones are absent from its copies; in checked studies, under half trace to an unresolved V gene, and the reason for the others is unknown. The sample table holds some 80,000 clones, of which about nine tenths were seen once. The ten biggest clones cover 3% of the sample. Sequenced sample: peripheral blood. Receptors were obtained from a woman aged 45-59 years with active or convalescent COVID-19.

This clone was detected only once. The CDR3 bases are TGTGCCAGCAGCTTCCTAAGATCTAACTATGGCTACACCTTC. Translating it yields CASSFLRSNYGYTF. V and J are TRBV7-9 and TRBJ1-2; D unresolved. Deletions cut 3 bases from V and 0 bases from J, with 8 bases between. The CDR3 runs 14 residues. Germline CDR1 reads SEHNR; CDR2 reads FQNEAQ (reference sequence). Combining the CDR3 with reference TRBV7-9 and TRBJ1-2 gives the whole variable domain DTGVSQNPRHKITKRGQNVTFRCDPISEHNRLYWYRQTLGQGPEFLTYFQNEAQLEKSRLLSDRFSAERPKGSFSTLEIQRTEQGDSAMYLCASSFLRSNYGYTFGSGTRLTVV.

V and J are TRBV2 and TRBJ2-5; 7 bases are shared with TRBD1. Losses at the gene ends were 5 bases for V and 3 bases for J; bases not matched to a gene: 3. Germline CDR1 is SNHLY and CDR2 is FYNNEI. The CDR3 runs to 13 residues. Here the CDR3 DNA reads TGTGCCAGCAGTCCTGACAGGGAAGAGACCCAGTACTTC. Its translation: CASSPDREETQYF.

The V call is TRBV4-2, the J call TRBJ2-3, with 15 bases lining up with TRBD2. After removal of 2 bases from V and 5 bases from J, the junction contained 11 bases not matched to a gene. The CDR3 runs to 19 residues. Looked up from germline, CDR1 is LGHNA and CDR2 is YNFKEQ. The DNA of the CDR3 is TGTGCCAGCAGCCAACCGGCTAGGACTAGCGGGGGGGCCGGAGATACGCAGTATTTT. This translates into CASSQPARTSGGAGDTQYF.

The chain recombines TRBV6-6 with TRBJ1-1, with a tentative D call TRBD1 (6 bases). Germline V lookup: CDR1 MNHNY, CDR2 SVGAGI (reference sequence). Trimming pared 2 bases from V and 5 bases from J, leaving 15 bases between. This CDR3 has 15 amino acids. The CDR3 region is CASSYHPQRGTEAFF. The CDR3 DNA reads TGTGCCAGCAGTTACCACCCCCAAAGGGGGACTGAAGCTTTCTTT.

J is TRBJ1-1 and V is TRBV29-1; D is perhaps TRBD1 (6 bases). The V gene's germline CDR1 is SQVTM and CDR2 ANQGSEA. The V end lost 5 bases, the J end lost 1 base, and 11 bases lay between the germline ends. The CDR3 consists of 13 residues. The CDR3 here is CSVYRDWNTEAFF. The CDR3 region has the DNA TGCAGCGTTTACAGGGATTGGAACACTGAAGCTTTCTTT.

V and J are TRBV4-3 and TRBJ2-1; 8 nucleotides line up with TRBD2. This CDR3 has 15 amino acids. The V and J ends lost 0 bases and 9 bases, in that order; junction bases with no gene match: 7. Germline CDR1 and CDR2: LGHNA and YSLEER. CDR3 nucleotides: TGCGCCAGCAGCCAAGACGGGGGGGCGGGAGCTGAGCAGTTCTTC. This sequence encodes CASSQDGGAGAEQFF.

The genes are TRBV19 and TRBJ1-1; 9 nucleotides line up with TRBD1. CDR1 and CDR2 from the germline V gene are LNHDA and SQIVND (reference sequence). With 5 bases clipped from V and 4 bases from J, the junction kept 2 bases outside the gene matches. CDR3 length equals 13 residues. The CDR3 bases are TGTGCCAGTAGTTCACAGGGGGCCACTGAAGCTTTCTTT. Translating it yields CASSSQGATEAFF.

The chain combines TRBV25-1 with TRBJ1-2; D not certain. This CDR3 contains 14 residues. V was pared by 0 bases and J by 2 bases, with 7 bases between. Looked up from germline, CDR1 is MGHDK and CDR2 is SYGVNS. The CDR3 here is CASSEYNWNYGYTF. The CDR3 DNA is TGTGCCAGCAGTGAATATAACTGGAACTATGGCTACACCTTC.

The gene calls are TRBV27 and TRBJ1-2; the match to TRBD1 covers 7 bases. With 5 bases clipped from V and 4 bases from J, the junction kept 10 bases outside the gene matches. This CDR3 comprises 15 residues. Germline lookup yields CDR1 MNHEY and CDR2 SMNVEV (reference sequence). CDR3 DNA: TGTGCCAGCAGTCACTACCCGACAGGGCCCTATGGCTACACCTTC. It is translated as CASSHYPTGPYGYTF.

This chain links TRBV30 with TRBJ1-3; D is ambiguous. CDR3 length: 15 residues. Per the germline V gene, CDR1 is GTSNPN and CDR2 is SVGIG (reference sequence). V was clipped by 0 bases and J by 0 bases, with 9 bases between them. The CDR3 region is CAWSVQITSGNTIYF. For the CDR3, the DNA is TGTGCCTGGAGTGTACAGATCACCTCTGGAAACACCATATATTTT. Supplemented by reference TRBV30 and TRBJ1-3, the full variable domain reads SQTIHQWPATLVQPVGSPLSLECTVEGTSNPNLYWYRQAAGRGLQLLFYSVGIGQISSEVPQNLSASRPQDRQFILSSKKLLLSDSGFYLCAWSVQITSGNTIYFGEGSWLTVV.

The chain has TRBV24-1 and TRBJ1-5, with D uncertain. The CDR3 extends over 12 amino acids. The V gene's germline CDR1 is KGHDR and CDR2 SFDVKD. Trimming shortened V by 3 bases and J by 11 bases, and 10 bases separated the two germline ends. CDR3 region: CATSDPGITQHF. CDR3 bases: TGTGCCACCAGTGATCCGGGGATAACCCAGCATTTT.

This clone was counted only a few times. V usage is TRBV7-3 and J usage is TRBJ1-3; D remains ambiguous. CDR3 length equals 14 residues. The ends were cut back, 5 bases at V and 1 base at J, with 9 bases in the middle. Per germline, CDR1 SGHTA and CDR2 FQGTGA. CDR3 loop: CASSSGGSGNTIYF. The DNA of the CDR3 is TGTGCCAGCAGCAGCGGCGGTTCTGGAAACACCATATATTTT.

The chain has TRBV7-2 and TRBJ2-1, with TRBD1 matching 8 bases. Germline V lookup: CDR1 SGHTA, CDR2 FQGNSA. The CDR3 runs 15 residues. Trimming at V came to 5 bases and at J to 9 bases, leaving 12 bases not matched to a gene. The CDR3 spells CASSPPPTGAGEQFF. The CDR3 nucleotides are TGTGCCAGCAGCCCCCCCCCGACAGGGGCTGGTGAGCAGTTCTTC.

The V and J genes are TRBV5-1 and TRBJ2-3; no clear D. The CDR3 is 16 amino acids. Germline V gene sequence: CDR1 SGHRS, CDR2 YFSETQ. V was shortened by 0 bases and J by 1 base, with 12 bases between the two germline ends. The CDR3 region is CASSLGGTKGTDTQYF. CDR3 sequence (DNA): TGCGCCAGCAGCTTGGGCGGAACAAAAGGCACAGATACGCAGTATTTT.

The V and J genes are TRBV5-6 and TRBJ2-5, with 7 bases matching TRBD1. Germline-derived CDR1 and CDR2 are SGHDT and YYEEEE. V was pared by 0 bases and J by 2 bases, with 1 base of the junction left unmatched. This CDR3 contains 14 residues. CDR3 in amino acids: CASSLVTGQETQYF. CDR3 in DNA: TGTGCCAGCAGCTTGGTGACAGGGCAAGAGACCCAGTACTTC.

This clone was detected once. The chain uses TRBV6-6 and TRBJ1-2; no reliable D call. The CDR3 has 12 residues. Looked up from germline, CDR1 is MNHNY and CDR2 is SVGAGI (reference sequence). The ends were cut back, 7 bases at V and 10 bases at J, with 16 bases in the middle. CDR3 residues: CASTEGFWDYTF. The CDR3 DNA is TGTGCCAGCACGGAGGGATTCTGGGACTACACCTTC.

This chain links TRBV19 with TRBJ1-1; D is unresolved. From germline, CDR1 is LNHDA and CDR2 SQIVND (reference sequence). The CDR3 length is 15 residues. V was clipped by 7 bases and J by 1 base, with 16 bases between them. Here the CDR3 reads CASTVKRAQNTEAFF. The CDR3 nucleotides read TGTGCCAGTACCGTCAAGAGGGCGCAGAACACTGAAGCTTTCTTT.

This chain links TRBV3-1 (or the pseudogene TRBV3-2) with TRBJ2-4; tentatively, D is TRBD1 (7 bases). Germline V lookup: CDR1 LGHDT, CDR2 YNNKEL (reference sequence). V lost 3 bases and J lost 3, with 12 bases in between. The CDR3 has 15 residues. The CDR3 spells CASSQYRGGKNIQYF. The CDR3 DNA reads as TGTGCCAGCAGCCAGTACAGGGGAGGCAAAAACATTCAGTACTTC.